Sequencing of this TCR beta chain was carried out in a study of blood T cell repertoires in COVID-19. Overall study: Specimens from acute and convalescent COVID-19 originated in the United States, Italy and Spain. Sources were T cells, B-cell-depleted T cells, or PBMCs; the material itself was cDNA or gDNA.

J was trimmed by 5 bases and V by 5 bases; bases with no gene match: 5. The CDR3 runs 15 residues. Germline CDR1 and CDR2: LNHDA and SQIVND (reference sequence). In the original workflow: Reference gene primer amplification in the assay estimated nucleated cell counts. Produced via immunoSEQ multiplex PCR; TCRdb's table is partial and in-frame only. V and J calls and clone size are copied from that table; D and trimming were computed from the DNA. The repertoire holds more than 110,000 clones, approximately 87% seen once, with over 35% in the top ten. In this sample, this clone turned up once. This clonotype originated in a human donor in a cohort sampled during active COVID-19. The sequencing sample was made of peripheral blood. V gene TRBV19 combines with J gene TRBJ1-6; 8 nucleotides agree with TRBD1. CDR3 region: CASSQDRGNNSPLHF. DNA of the CDR3: TGTGCCAGTAGTCAAGACAGGGGTAATAATTCACCCCTCCACTTT.